This is a list of T cell receptor beta chains from one sample in a study of blood T cell repertoires in COVID-19. Here immunoSEQ multiplex PCR was the method, and the copy in TCRdb shows in-frame clones only, minus some. The sample carries 150,000 or so clones, about 81% recorded once. Material: peripheral blood. Receptors originate from an elderly woman with acute or convalescent COVID-19. Each CDR3 is given without its conserved first and last residue. Each record gives: CDR3 length, V gene, J gene, CDR3 protein.

>12|TRBV6-2/TRBV6-3|TRBJ1-1
ASSWGQGATEAF
>14|TRBV7-2|TRBJ2-7
ASSLAGTSTTYEQY
>13|TRBV7-3|TRBJ2-1
ASSPDRETYNEQF
>10|TRBV29-1|TRBJ1-2
SAEEGTYGYT
>12|TRBV7-9|TRBJ2-3
ASSLDPAQDTQY
>12|TRBV25-1|TRBJ2-5
ASSQNRDQETQY
>10|TRBV6-6|TRBJ1-2
ASSADRSGYT
>14|TRBV9|TRBJ1-1
ASSGPSGGLSTEAF
>11|TRBV12-3/TRBV12-4|TRBJ1-2
ASSLDSRYGYT
>16|TRBV5-3|TRBJ2-5
ARSVSLGAGDTQETQY
>16|TRBV6-4|TRBJ2-1
ASSGRASGRSSYNEQF
>14|TRBV18|TRBJ2-6
ASSPFGASGANVLT
>14|TRBV5-4|TRBJ2-1
ASSPGTSGMYNEQF
>18|TRBV9|TRBJ2-3
ASSVKARLAVGMDTDTQY
>14|TRBV7-2|TRBJ2-3
ASSLVAGLSTDTQY
>12|TRBV7-2|TRBJ2-5
ASSRQGARETQY
>12|TRBV6-5|TRBJ2-3
ASSSGGIRDTQY
>11|TRBV7-9|TRBJ2-5
ASSFSEVETQY
>12|TRBV11-1|TRBJ1-1
ASSPRTANTEAF
>9|TRBV3-1/TRBV3-2|TRBJ2-1
ASSLDRKQF
>12|TRBV5-1|TRBJ1-4
ASRATGAEEKLF
>12|TRBV3-1/TRBV3-2|TRBJ1-1
ASSNRDRGTEAF
>13|TRBV18|TRBJ2-3
ASSSRQVPTDTQY
>14|TRBV3-1/TRBV3-2|TRBJ1-4
ASSQTSGGPNEKLF
>13|TRBV7-2|TRBJ2-7
ASSPQERMFYEQY
>11|TRBV7-2|TRBJ2-4
ASSLAGGNIQY
>10|TRBV3-1/TRBV3-2|TRBJ2-7
ASSLGNYEQY
>15|TRBV18|TRBJ1-5
ASSPDRGRWRNQPQH
>13|TRBV7-2|TRBJ1-4
ASSSPTGGGEKLF
>10|TRBV10-3|TRBJ1-4
ASGGGKGELF
>12|TRBV3-1/TRBV3-2|TRBJ2-5
ASSHRGRGETQY
>15|TRBV4-1|TRBJ2-7
ASSQAGGGTFSYEQY
>11|TRBV28|TRBJ2-7
ASSFLVPNEQY
>14|TRBV19|TRBJ2-4
ASSTRTGPFPNIQY